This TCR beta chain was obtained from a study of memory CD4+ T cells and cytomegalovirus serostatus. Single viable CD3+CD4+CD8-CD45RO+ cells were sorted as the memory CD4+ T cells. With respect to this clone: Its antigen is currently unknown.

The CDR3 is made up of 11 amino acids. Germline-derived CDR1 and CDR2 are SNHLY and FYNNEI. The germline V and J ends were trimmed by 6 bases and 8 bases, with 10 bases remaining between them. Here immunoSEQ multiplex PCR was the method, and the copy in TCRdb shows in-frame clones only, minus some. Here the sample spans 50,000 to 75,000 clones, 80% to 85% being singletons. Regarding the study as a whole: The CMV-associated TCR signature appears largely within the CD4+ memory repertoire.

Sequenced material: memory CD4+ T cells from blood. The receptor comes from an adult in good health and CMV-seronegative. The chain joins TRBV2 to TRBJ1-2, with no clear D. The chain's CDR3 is CASSRARGYTF. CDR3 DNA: TGTGCCAGCAGCCGGGCACGAGGCTACACCTTC.